This T cell receptor (beta chain) was documented in a study of vaccination effects on CD4 cells after COVID-19. Subsequent to a culture period of under 11 days, CD4+ T cells were isolated. A word on this clone: Its matching antigen is unknown.

This CDR3 has 16 amino acids. From germline, CDR1 is KGHDR and CDR2 SFDVKD. The V and J ends lost 1 base and 1 base, in that order; junction bases with no gene match: 6. Sequencing used immunoSEQ multiplex PCR; TCRdb keeps in-frame clones, though not all of them. The top ten hold 11% of the sample, which has tens of thousands of clones, 73% seen once. Here the sequenced sample was CD4+ T cells from PBMCs cultured without peptide, taken before COVID-19 vaccination. The TCR sequence derives from a human donor who received a COVID-19 vaccine. The rearrangement uses TRBV24-1 and TRBJ2-7; 7 bases line up with TRBD2. The CDR3 loop reads CATSDFSAGRSYEQYF. CDR3 coding DNA: TGTGCCACCAGTGATTTCTCAGCGGGGAGATCCTACGAGCAGTACTTC.